This TCR beta chain comes out of a study of blood T cell repertoires in COVID-19. Per the authors' pipeline: Estimation of nucleated cell counts was performed using reference gene primer amplification. This table comes from immunoSEQ multiplex PCR, and its TCRdb copy is limited to in-frame clones, with some not included. V, J and clone size reflect that table, while D and trimming were determined from the DNA. There are approximately 90,000 clones in the sample; approximately 84% occur only once, and 6.3% lies in the top ten. Germline CDR1 SGHRS, CDR2 YFSETQ. V was trimmed by 3 bases and J by 4 bases, leaving 22 bases between them. The CDR3 sequence is 17 residues long. This clone was found many times.

The sequence derives from a man between 65 and 80 years old with COVID-19, enrolled during active disease. The chain employs TRBV5-1 and TRBJ1-2, with D hard to call. Specimen: peripheral blood. In DNA, the CDR3 is TGCGCCAGCAGCTCGTCGACTATCGGAGGATTGGGCTATGGCTACACCTTC. Translating it yields CASSSSTIGGLGYGYTF.